The present T cell receptor beta chain was sequenced within a study of beta chain features in type 1 diabetes. Study-level background: Similarity in age, gender and cell yields was seen between patients and healthy donors. Study results and caveats: In comparison with healthy donors, patients had naive, central memory and Treg TCRB repertoires that appeared more similar.

Deletions cut 3 bases from V and 2 bases from J, with 12 bases between. The CDR3 has 15 residues. The V gene's germline CDR1 is SEHNR and CDR2 FQNEAQ (reference sequence). On this clone itself: What it binds is not known.

The investigators reverse transcribed all of the isolated RNA, so they sequenced expressed TCRB transcripts. This table comes from immunoSEQ multiplex PCR, and its TCRdb copy is limited to in-frame clones, with some not included. The sample consists of about 250,000 clones, 13% to 15% of them appearing once. This chain connects TRBV7-9 to TRBJ2-3; D is unclear. This receptor was identified in a woman aged 35 to 49 in good health. Sequencing input: naive CD4+ T cells from blood. The CDR3 region has the DNA TGTGCCAGCAGCTTTGCCGGGTCCCCCACAGATACGCAGTATTTT. Protein sequence: CASSFAGSPTDTQYF.